This T cell receptor (beta chain) was retrieved from a study of resident and recirculating memory T cells in vitiligo. Study context: Each patient gave two lesional and two nonlesional epidermal shave biopsies, plus PBMCs. General study results and limits: No single dominant TCR clone appeared; lesion clonality varied.

Method: immunoSEQ multiplex PCR; TCRdb's copy keeps in-frame clones and lacks some. The sample lists more than 35,000 clones, about nine tenths occurring once. No patient showed confetti depigmentation, a clinical sign of active disease. Patients had received no treatment within the previous three months. In regard to this clone: Its antigen is still unknown.

Sequencing input: blood. This sequence originates from a male donor with vitiligo.

The CDR3 nucleotides read TGTGCCAGCAGCGGGCAGGGCCCGAACACCGGGGAGCTGTTTTTT. Translated: CASSGQGPNTGELFF. The chain uses TRBV5-6 and TRBJ2-2; tentative D call: TRBD1 (5 bases). V gave up 4 bases and J gave up 0 bases, with 10 bases separating them. The CDR3 runs 15 residues. Per germline, CDR1 SGHDT and CDR2 YYEEEE.